These 20 T cell receptor beta chains originate from one sample sequenced in a study of identical twins. MiXCR was run by TCRdb on the 5' RACE reads, yielding one entry per CDR3 protein. The repertoire holds around 650,000 distinct CDR3 sequences, with just over 7% as singletons. Separately, the same data were catalogued under a study of yellow fever vaccine responses in identical twins.

Sequences were obtained from PBMCs. Receptor source: a woman younger than 35 in good health.

The chain recombines TRBV29-1 with TRBJ2-2, with D possibly being TRBD2 (6 bases). CDR3 length: 14 amino acids. The germline V and J ends were trimmed by 5 bases and 0 bases, with 10 bases remaining between them. The germline V gene has CDR1 SQVTM and CDR2 ANQGSEA. The CDR3 DNA reads TGCAGCGTTCTGGAGGGGCCGAACACCGGGGAGCTGTTTTTT. Translating gives CSVLEGPNTGELFF.

J is TRBJ2-2 and V is TRBV7-2; D ambiguous. This CDR3 region has 16 residues. The V end was cut by 5 bases, the J end by 1 base, with 14 bases between. CDR1 and CDR2 (germline): SGHTA, FQGNSA. This CDR3 reads CASSPSWNRNTGELFF. CDR3 DNA sequence: TGTGCCAGCAGCCCATCCTGGAATAGGAACACCGGGGAGCTGTTTTTT.

The sample holds many counts of this clonotype. V is TRBV28 and J is TRBJ1-2; 8 bases agree with TRBD1. This CDR3 region has 15 residues. V lost 9 bases, J lost 2 bases, and 11 bases stayed unmatched. Germline V gene lookup returns CDR1 MDHEN and CDR2 SYDVKM. In nucleotides, the CDR3 is TGTGCCAGTAACAGGGGGGACAGTGGAAACTATGGCTACACCTTC. Protein product: CASNRGDSGNYGYTF.

CDR3 in amino acids: CSARYRMYSNQPQHF. CDR3 nucleotide sequence: TGCAGTGCTAGATACAGGATGTATAGCAATCAGCCCCAGCATTTT. This chain connects TRBV20-1 to TRBJ1-5; weak D call: TRBD1 (5 bases). The CDR3 sequence is 15 residues long. Trimming stripped 2 bases from V and 0 bases from J, with 11 bases between. Germline values: CDR1 DFQATT, CDR2 SNEGSKA (reference sequence).

The CDR3 sequence: CASRKAGTGSPDTQYF. In DNA form, the CDR3 reads TGTGCCAGCAGAAAAGCCGGGACAGGGAGTCCAGATACGCAGTATTTT. The V call is TRBV11-3, the J call TRBJ2-3; 9 positions match TRBD1. The V segment lost 6 bases and the J segment 4 bases; nucleotides outside the gene matches: 11. Germline CDR1 and CDR2: SGHNT and YENEEA. The CDR3 length is 16 residues.

There are many counts of this clonotype. This chain joins TRBV4-2 and TRBJ1-3; a possible D gene is TRBD1 (5 bases). Deletions cut 1 base from V and 3 bases from J, with 13 bases between. Germline-derived CDR1 and CDR2 are LGHNA and YNFKEQ. CDR3 size: 16 residues. The CDR3 spells CASSQGWVGGGNTIYF. The CDR3, as DNA: TGTGCCAGCAGCCAAGGGTGGGTCGGGGGTGGAAACACCATATATTTT.

This clonotype was found a few times. This chain links TRBV3-1 with TRBJ2-1; 7 bases fit TRBD2. V dropped 3 bases and J dropped 0; count of bases not matched to a gene: 8. The CDR3 has 17 amino acids. Germline CDR1 and CDR2: LGHDT and YNNKEL (reference sequence). The CDR3 protein is CASSQLYGGNSYNEQFF. CDR3 bases: TGTGCCAGCAGCCAGCTTTACGGGGGGAACTCCTACAATGAGCAGTTCTTC.

This clonotype has only a few counts. This chain joins TRBV28 and TRBJ1-2, with D possibly being TRBD1 (5 bases). The germline gives CDR1 MDHEN, CDR2 SYDVKM. The V end lost 5 bases, the J end lost 7 bases, and 17 bases lay between the germline ends. This CDR3 has 14 amino acids. This CDR3 is CASSQSGTRGGYTF. DNA for the CDR3: TGTGCCAGCAGTCAGTCCGGGACCCGGGGTGGCTACACCTTC.

This clonotype was found a few times. The rearrangement links TRBV27 to TRBJ2-3; the match to TRBD1 covers 9 bases. Germline lookup yields CDR1 MNHEY and CDR2 SMNVEV (reference sequence). V shed 6 bases and J 5 bases; nucleotides not matched to a gene: 9. This CDR3 comprises 15 residues. The CDR3, as DNA: TGTGCCAGCAGGACAGGGGGAGGGTACCGAGATACGCAGTATTTT. It codes for CASRTGGGYRDTQYF.

This clonotype has just a few counts. The chain recombines TRBV12-3 or TRBV12-4 with TRBJ2-1; 8 bases map to TRBD2. The CDR3 is 16 amino acids. Losses at the gene ends were 3 bases for V and 6 bases for J; bases not matched to a gene: 10. For the CDR3, the DNA is TGTGCCAGCAGTTTGCGGGCTAGCGGGCCTTTCAATGAGCAGTTCTTC. It yields the protein CASSLRASGPFNEQFF.

This clonotype was detected ten times or more. The rearrangement links TRBV6-5 to TRBJ2-5; D uncertain. V lost 2 bases and J 3 bases, leaving 1 base between the germline ends. The CDR3 has 11 residues. Germline CDR1 is MNHEY and CDR2 is SVGAGI. CDR3 nucleotide sequence: TGTGCCAGCAGTTACGAAGAGACCCAGTACTTC. Translation: CASSYEETQYF.

V gene TRBV7-2 combines with J gene TRBJ2-7, with 10 bases fitting TRBD2. The CDR3 has 17 amino acids. Trimming at V came to 1 base and at J to 2 bases, leaving 8 bases not matched to a gene. The germline CDR1 and CDR2 sequences are SGHTA and FQGNSA. Here the CDR3 reads CASSLGFGAGGTYEQYF. The CDR3 DNA sequence: TGTGCCAGCAGCTTAGGGTTCGGAGCGGGAGGGACCTACGAGCAGTACTTC.

This clonotype was seen at least ten times. The chain joins TRBV12-3 or TRBV12-4 to TRBJ2-3; 10 bases line up with TRBD2. With V trimmed by 5 bases and J by 10 bases, 15 bases remained unmatched. CDR3 length equals 16 residues. Here the CDR3 reads CASSRRAGGKNQAQYF. The CDR3 DNA sequence: TGTGCCAGCAGTCGTAGAGCGGGGGGGAAGAATCAGGCGCAGTATTTT.

This chain connects TRBV9 to TRBJ2-3, with a tentative D call TRBD2 (6 bases). There are 16 residues in the CDR3. The V gene lost 4 bases and the J gene lost 2 bases, with 17 bases spanning the gap. Germline CDR1 is SGDLS and CDR2 is YYNGEE. The DNA of the CDR3 is TGTGCCAGCAGCCCCTCTGTTGGGGGGACCACAGATACGCAGTATTTT. Protein product: CASSPSVGGTTDTQYF.

Many counts were recorded for this clonotype. The V and J genes are TRBV15 and TRBJ2-7, with a tentative D call TRBD2 (5 bases). V lost 0 bases, J lost 2 bases, and 8 bases lay in between. CDR1 and CDR2 from the germline V gene are LNHNV and YYDKDF (reference sequence). The CDR3 extends over 14 amino acids. CDR3 sequence: CATSRDPGTYEQYV. In DNA, the CDR3 is TGTGCCACCAGCAGAGATCCGGGGACCTACGAGCAGTACGTC.

This clonotype was seen a few times. The gene calls are TRBV19 and TRBJ2-7, with 7 nucleotides matching TRBD1. J was trimmed by 12 bases and V by 3 bases; bases with no gene match: 23. CDR1 and CDR2 (germline): LNHDA, SQIVND (reference sequence). There are 17 residues in the CDR3. The CDR3 loop is CASSIAVAGTDLSSLYF. The CDR3 coding sequence is TGTGCCAGTAGTATTGCGGTCGCCGGGACAGATTTAAGCAGTTTGTACTTC. The whole variable domain, remainder taken from reference TRBV19 and TRBJ2-7, is DGGITQSPKYLFRKEGQNVTLSCEQNLNHDAMYWYRQDPGQGLRLIYYSQIVNDFQKGDIAEGYSVSREKKESFPLTVTSAQKNPTAFYLCASSIAVAGTDLSSLYFGPGTRLTVT.

This clonotype was counted many times. The rearrangement links TRBV6-5 to TRBJ2-7; D perhaps matches TRBD2 (5 bases). V was shortened by 0 bases and J by 3 bases, with 6 bases between the two germline ends. The CDR3 loop spans 13 amino acids. The germline V gene has CDR1 MNHEY and CDR2 SVGAGI. The CDR3 DNA reads TGTGCCAGCAGTTACTCACGGGGCTACGAGCAGTACTTC. Translated: CASSYSRGYEQYF.

This clonotype was found a few times. J is TRBJ1-1 and V is TRBV7-2, with D perhaps TRBD1 (5 bases). The germline CDR1 and CDR2 sequences are SGHTA and FQGNSA. Trimming shortened V by 5 bases and J by 4 bases, and 20 bases separated the two germline ends. The CDR3 runs to 16 residues. CDR3 bases: TGTGCCAGCAGCCTAGAGTATGGTCGGAGGGGCACTGAAGCTTTCTTT. It encodes CASSLEYGRRGTEAFF.

The chain employs TRBV20-1 and TRBJ1-1, with D unresolved. Per germline, CDR1 DFQATT and CDR2 SNEGSKA (reference sequence). CDR3 length: 10 amino acids. With 6 bases removed from V and 4 bases from J, the gap between germline ends came to 6 bases. The CDR3 protein is CSAKGTEAFF. The CDR3 DNA is TGCAGTGCCAAGGGCACTGAAGCTTTCTTT.

The J gene is TRBJ1-4, the V gene TRBV7-7, with 7 bases identical to TRBD1. CDR1 is SSHAT and CDR2 is FNYEAQ in the germline V gene (reference sequence). J was trimmed by 3 bases and V by 0 bases; bases with no gene match: 1. The CDR3 is 15 amino acids. CDR3 amino acids: CASSLATGPNEKLFF. CDR3 DNA sequence: TGTGCCAGCAGCTTAGCGACAGGGCCTAATGAAAAACTGTTTTTT.